What follows are 2 T cell receptor beta chains derived from one specimen sequenced in a study of T cell repertoires in cytomegalovirus infection. Antigens for these TCRs are unknown. TCRdb analysed the reads with MiXCR anew, one entry per CDR3 protein. The table includes hundreds of thousands of distinct CDR3 sequences, 33% detected once. The specimen comprised cultured PBMCs, sampled from culture after CMV antigen stimulation. The receptors were gathered from a human donor in good health (CMV status not recorded). Some clones in this sample may be carry-over from other donors' samples.

The V gene is TRBV27, the J gene TRBJ1-2; D unresolved. V lost 5 bases and J lost 0, with 13 bases in between. This CDR3 is built from 15 residues. Germline V gene data show CDR1 as MNHEY and CDR2 as SMNVEV (reference sequence). This CDR3 reads CASSPSVRANYGYTF. The CDR3 DNA reads TGTGCCAGCAGTCCCTCTGTCAGAGCTAACTATGGCTACACCTTC.

The sample holds a few counts of this clonotype. The CDR3 nucleotides read TGTGCCAGCAGCTTAAAGGTGGGAGTAGAGTACAATGAGCAGTTCTTC. Amino acids: CASSLKVGVEYNEQFF. The chain combines TRBV11-3 with TRBJ2-1, with D maybe TRBD2 (5 bases). V lost 2 bases and J lost 4, with 15 bases in between. The CDR3 totals 16 residues. Germline loops: CDR1 SGHNT, CDR2 YENEEA.